This record covers a single T cell receptor beta chain. Described treatment: randomized to nivolumab then ipilimumab (arm A) or the reverse (arm B). No patient had prior DNA-damaging chemotherapy. Sorted cells were live CD3+CD8+, lacking CD19 and CD56, from PBMCs. Using immunoSEQ multiplex PCR, the repertoire was profiled, and TCRdb retains in-frame clones only, with some absent. The data hold about 32,000 clones, with under 90% observed a single time. The length of the CDR3 is 18 residues. Trimming left V 8 bases short and J 0 bases short, with 22 bases between. The germline V gene encodes CDR1 SNHLY and CDR2 FYNNEI. The sample belongs to a study of sequential checkpoint blockade in melanoma. Study-wide background: Patients were randomized 1:1 to nivolumab-then-ipilimumab or ipilimumab-then-nivolumab first-line.

The clonotype originates from a human donor with melanoma. The V gene is TRBV2, the J gene TRBJ2-2; a possible D gene is TRBD1 (6 bases). Sequenced material: CD8+ T cells sorted from blood (inferred from file names), taken from a patient given nivolumab and ipilimumab in sequence. The CDR3 spells CASQEEQGHFANTGELFF. CDR3 in DNA: TGTGCCAGCCAGGAGGAACAGGGCCACTTCGCGAACACCGGGGAGCTGTTTTTT.